Listed here are 29 T cell receptor beta chains from one sample, sequenced in a study (TCRdb year 2016). The library was made by RT-PCR. Sequenced using an Illumina MiSeq. The public reads were reprocessed in TCRdb via fastp at Q25 and MiXCR, keeping in-frame beta chains. Rows with a matching CDR3 protein are joined into one entry that keeps the most common DNA and genes. The sample records more than 600,000 distinct CDR3 sequences, 12% to 15% of which are singletons. The ten biggest clones cover roughly 4% of the sample. The sample consisted of memory CD4+ T cells from blood. All receptors derive from a female donor in good health, serving as a healthy control.

The V call is TRBV27, the J call TRBJ1-5; D uncertain. Germline V gene lookup returns CDR1 MNHEY and CDR2 SMNVEV (reference sequence). CDR3 size: 15 residues. With 2 bases removed from V and 8 bases from J, the gap between germline ends came to 16 bases. CDR3 protein: CASSLTREGMKPQHF. In DNA, the CDR3 is TGTGCCAGCAGTTTAACTCGTGAGGGTATGAAGCCCCAGCATTTT.

The chain is built from TRBV6-5 and TRBJ1-2, with D possibly TRBD1 on 5 matching bases. This CDR3 spans 13 amino acids. The germline V gene encodes CDR1 MNHEY and CDR2 SVGAGI. V dropped 6 bases and J dropped 8 bases, with 16 bases sitting between them. This chain's CDR3 is CASSYAGRRGYTF. The CDR3, as DNA: TGTGCCAGCAGCTATGCAGGGCGTCGCGGCTACACCTTC.

In this sample, this clonotype turned up many times. This rearrangement joins TRBV3-1 to TRBJ1-1, with TRBD1 as a possible D gene (6 bases). Deletions cut 0 bases from V and 11 bases from J, with 10 bases between. The CDR3 length is 12 residues. The germline CDR1 and CDR2 sequences are LGHDT and YNNKEL (reference sequence). CDR3 coding DNA: TGTGCCAGCAGCCAAGAAGTAGGACAGGCTTTCTTT. Its translation: CASSQEVGQAFF.

The chain combines TRBV11-2 with TRBJ1-6; D call uncertain. Trimming removed 3 bases at V and 8 bases at J, with 5 bases between. The CDR3 spans 12 residues. CDR1 SGHAT and CDR2 FQNNGV come from the germline V gene. The CDR3 reads CASSFVDSPLHF. In DNA form, the CDR3 reads TGTGCCAGCAGCTTCGTGGATTCACCCCTCCACTTT.

This clonotype has ten or more counts. The chain carries TRBV12-3 or TRBV12-4 and TRBJ2-7; 8 bases agree with TRBD1. The CDR3 runs 15 residues. The trim removed 6 bases at V and 7 bases at J, leaving 14 bases unmatched. The DNA for the CDR3 is TGTGCCAGCAGGAGAGGGCTTCAGGGGGCGGGTGAGCAGTACTTC. This translates into CASRRGLQGAGEQYF.

This clonotype was observed a handful of times. The V call is TRBV10-2, the J call TRBJ2-2, with D unclear. The CDR3 totals 15 residues. Germline CDR1 reads WSHSY; CDR2 reads SAAADI. Trimming pared 0 bases from V and 1 base from J, leaving 6 bases between. The CDR3 sequence is CASSESFWNTGELFF. The CDR3 DNA follows: TGCGCCAGCAGTGAGTCGTTCTGGAACACCGGGGAGCTGTTTTTT.

This clonotype has at least ten counts. The chain carries TRBV4-3 and TRBJ2-7, with D possibly TRBD1 on 6 matching bases. The germline V gene has CDR1 LGHNA and CDR2 YSLEER. The CDR3 covers 15 residues. V lost 0 bases and J lost 3, with 12 bases in between. The CDR3 sequence: CASSQDLNRDYEQYF. DNA of the CDR3: TGCGCCAGCAGCCAAGATCTGAACAGGGACTACGAGCAGTACTTC.

In its sample, this clonotype was seen a few times. The chain links TRBV9 to TRBJ2-5; D may be TRBD2 (6 bases). Trimming took 3 bases from V and 7 from J, leaving 16 bases between them. Germline CDR1 reads SGDLS; CDR2 reads YYNGEE. There are 14 residues in the CDR3. The CDR3 sequence is CASSGEGLHGTQYF. DNA for the CDR3: TGTGCCAGCAGCGGCGAGGGACTTCACGGGACCCAGTACTTC.

This chain joins TRBV5-1 and TRBJ2-3, with a possible D match to TRBD2 (6 bases). Germline CDR1 is SGHRS and CDR2 is YFSETQ. V was pared by 0 bases and J by 3 bases, with 11 bases between. CDR3 length: 15 amino acids. CDR3 nucleotide sequence: TGCGCCAGCAGCTTGGAGCAGGGAGGAACAGATACGCAGTATTTT. It is translated as CASSLEQGGTDTQYF.

This clonotype showed up just a few times. The rearrangement uses TRBV4-3 and TRBJ2-3; D gene uncertain. The germline gives CDR1 LGHNA, CDR2 YSLEER. The CDR3 runs to 15 residues. Trimming left V 1 base short and J 2 bases short, with 10 bases between. CDR3 region: CASSQGGEPTDTQYF. In DNA, the CDR3 is TGCGCCAGCAGCCAAGGTGGGGAACCCACAGATACGCAGTATTTT.

V and J are TRBV20-1 and TRBJ2-7, with 7 bases aligning to TRBD1. V was clipped by 3 bases and J by 11 bases; unmatched bases: 16. The CDR3 consists of 14 residues. The germline V gene has CDR1 DFQATT and CDR2 SNEGSKA (reference sequence). DNA of the CDR3: TGCAGTGCTAGGGAAGGGGGCCTCTTGAGGGATGAGTACTTC. This sequence encodes CSAREGGLLRDEYF.

This clonotype was observed a handful of times. The V and J genes are TRBV30 and TRBJ2-1, with D maybe TRBD2 (6 bases). This CDR3 has 13 residues. Germline CDR1 is GTSNPN and CDR2 is SVGIG (reference sequence). The chain's CDR3 is CAYSGTGYNEQFF. The CDR3 bases are TGTGCTTATTCCGGGACTGGCTACAATGAGCAGTTCTTC.

Many counts were recorded for this clonotype. The chain has TRBV20-1 and TRBJ1-5; D call uncertain. This CDR3 is 14 amino acids long. In germline, CDR1 is DFQATT, CDR2 SNEGSKA (reference sequence). Trimming removed 6 bases from V and 3 bases from J, with 15 bases in between. CDR3 sequence: CSAARGPLNQPQHF. CDR3 bases: TGCAGTGCGGCTCGAGGGCCGCTCAATCAGCCCCAGCATTTT.

This clonotype has more than one count but fewer than ten. The chain recombines TRBV20-1 with TRBJ2-7, with TRBD2 identical over 11 bases. V trimming: 1 base; J trimming: 3 bases; junction bases outside the gene matches: 5. CDR1 and CDR2 from the germline V gene are DFQATT and SNEGSKA (reference sequence). The length of the CDR3 is 15 residues. In DNA form, the CDR3 reads TGCAGTGCTAGAGGGGGGACTAGCGGTAACTACGAGCAGTACTTC. Translating it yields CSARGGTSGNYEQYF.

This clonotype was seen ten or more times. The chain links TRBV29-1 to TRBJ1-4; D remains unclear. This CDR3 region has 10 residues. The V gene's germline CDR1 is SQVTM and CDR2 ANQGSEA. V gave up 5 bases and J gave up 6 bases, with 4 bases separating them. The CDR3: CSVLDEKLFF. The CDR3 nucleotides are TGCAGCGTTTTAGATGAAAAACTGTTTTTT. Supplemented by reference TRBV29-1 and TRBJ1-4, the full variable domain reads SAVISQKPSRDICQRGTSLTIQCQVDSQVTMMFWYRQQPGQSLTLIATANQGSEATYESGFVIDKFPISRPNLTFSTLTVSNMSPEDSSIYLCSVLDEKLFFGSGTQLSVL.

This clonotype was counted between two and nine times. This chain connects TRBV5-1 to TRBJ2-4; no clear D gene. Per the germline V gene, CDR1 is SGHRS and CDR2 is YFSETQ. This CDR3 contains 15 residues. V lost 0 bases, J lost 0 bases, and 7 bases lay in between. DNA of the CDR3: TGCGCCAGCAGCTTGGACAACCTAGCCAAAAACATTCAGTACTTC. Translating gives CASSLDNLAKNIQYF.

The sample holds a few counts of this clonotype. This chain joins TRBV9 and TRBJ1-5, with D unresolved. V was trimmed by 4 bases and J by 3 bases, leaving 14 bases between them. The V gene's germline CDR1 is SGDLS and CDR2 YYNGEE. The CDR3 contains 15 residues. In nucleotides, the CDR3 is TGTGCCAGCAGCCCTGGGAGAACCGACAATCAGCCCCAGCATTTT. It encodes CASSPGRTDNQPQHF.

V usage is TRBV20-1 and J usage is TRBJ2-7; D unclear. CDR1 and CDR2 from the germline V gene are DFQATT and SNEGSKA (reference sequence). The CDR3 loop spans 15 amino acids. V was shortened by 3 bases and J by 1 base, with 16 bases between the two germline ends. The CDR3 DNA sequence: TGCAGTGCTAGCCGACCCCACAGCACTTCCTACGAGCAGTACTTC. This gives the protein CSASRPHSTSYEQYF.

This clonotype was seen a single time. The junction shows a germline mismatch at one end, possibly a read error. V and J are TRBV27 and TRBJ1-4; no clear D. Per germline, CDR1 MNHEY and CDR2 SMNVEV (reference sequence). This CDR3 is built from 13 residues. The CDR3 loop is CACSPDMMRKLFF. The CDR3 DNA follows: TGTGCCTGCAGTCCCGATATGATGAGAAAACTGTTTTTT.

The chain couples TRBV15 to TRBJ2-3, with D maybe TRBD1 (6 bases). The ends were cut back, 7 bases at V and 5 bases at J, with 16 bases in the middle. The CDR3 sequence is 14 residues long. Germline V gives CDR1 LNHNV, CDR2 YYDKDF (reference sequence). The CDR3 loop reads CATTRDTYRDTQYF. CDR3 sequence (DNA): TGTGCCACCACCCGGGACACCTATAGAGATACGCAGTATTTT.

This clonotype was seen many times. The rearrangement links TRBV5-6 to TRBJ2-5; the D is unclear. CDR1 SGHDT and CDR2 YYEEEE come from the germline V gene. CDR3 length: 11 amino acids. The ends were cut back, 1 base at V and 4 bases at J, with 2 bases in the middle. The CDR3 loop is CASSLRETQYF. In nucleotides, the CDR3 is TGTGCCAGCAGCTTGAGAGAGACCCAGTACTTC.

This clonotype was counted at least ten times. V usage is TRBV4-3 and J usage is TRBJ2-1; D tentatively reads TRBD1 or TRBD2 (6 bases each). V was clipped by 3 bases and J by 13 bases, with 25 bases between them. The CDR3 loop spans 16 amino acids. Germline V CDR1 and CDR2: LGHNA, YSLEER. CDR3 coding DNA: TGCGCCAGCAGCCAGGCACTAGCCGGGGGCCTTAAGGAACAGTTCTTC. Amino acids: CASSQALAGGLKEQFF.

This clonotype was recorded many times. This sequence joins TRBV6-1 and TRBJ2-1, with D perhaps TRBD1 (6 bases). Germline CDR1 reads MNHNS; CDR2 reads SASEGT. The CDR3 length is 18 residues. V shed 1 base and J shed 6 bases, with 22 bases lying between them. The CDR3 coding sequence is TGTGCCAGCAGTGAAGTTGCTTATTACAGGGCGTCTGGCAATGAGCAGTTCTTC. Protein product: CASSEVAYYRASGNEQFF.

This clonotype was recorded a few times. The chain employs TRBV3-1 and TRBJ1-2; TRBD1 matches 7 bases. V shed 4 bases and J 4 bases; nucleotides not matched to a gene: 6. Germline loops: CDR1 LGHDT, CDR2 YNNKEL (reference sequence). The CDR3 contains 14 residues. The DNA for the CDR3 is TGTGCCAGCAGCCCCGGGACAGAAGGCTATGGCTACACCTTC. Translated, it gives CASSPGTEGYGYTF.

This clonotype showed up just a few times. The V call is TRBV3-1, the J call TRBJ2-7; 7 bases line up with TRBD2. After removal of 1 base from V and 2 bases from J, the junction contained 5 bases not matched to a gene. Germline-derived CDR1 and CDR2 are LGHDT and YNNKEL (reference sequence). CDR3 size: 15 residues. Here the CDR3 reads CASSQVSGAAYEQYF. In DNA form, the CDR3 reads TGTGCCAGCAGCCAAGTGAGCGGGGCGGCCTACGAGCAGTACTTC.

A few counts support this clonotype. The chain carries TRBV20-1 and TRBJ1-5; 7 bases line up with TRBD1. The CDR3 totals 16 residues. V was clipped by 5 bases and J by 2 bases; unmatched bases: 12. Germline CDR1 and CDR2: DFQATT and SNEGSKA (reference sequence). This chain's CDR3 is CSASEGRGSGNQPQHF. CDR3 DNA: TGCAGTGCTTCAGAGGGCAGGGGGAGCGGCAATCAGCCCCAGCATTTT.

In its sample, this clonotype was seen a few times. The chain recombines TRBV7-2 with TRBJ1-1, with D unresolved. Per germline, CDR1 SGHTA and CDR2 FQGNSA. This CDR3 has 14 amino acids. With 0 bases removed from V and 4 bases from J, the gap between germline ends came to 9 bases. The CDR3 DNA sequence: TGTGCCAGCAGCTTAGCGGGTTCAGCCACTGAAGCTTTCTTT. Protein: CASSLAGSATEAFF.

This sequence joins TRBV5-1 and TRBJ2-6; TRBD1 might be the D (6 bases). V was trimmed by 0 bases and J by 1 base, leaving 14 bases between them. This CDR3 has 18 amino acids. Germline CDR1 is SGHRS and CDR2 is YFSETQ. CDR3 region: CASSLEQGIGSGANVLTF. The DNA for the CDR3 is TGCGCCAGCAGCTTGGAGCAGGGGATAGGGTCTGGGGCCAACGTCCTGACTTTC.

There are a few counts of this clonotype. The rearrangement uses TRBV20-1 and TRBJ2-7; the match to TRBD1 covers 9 bases. Unmatched junction bases numbered 13, after V lost 6 bases and J lost 4 bases. The V gene's germline CDR1 is DFQATT and CDR2 SNEGSKA (reference sequence). This CDR3 region has 15 residues. CDR3 in amino acids: CSATDTGTGNYEQYF. The CDR3, as DNA: TGCAGTGCCACAGACACCGGGACAGGGAATTACGAGCAGTACTTC.